This T cell receptor beta chain originates from a study of CD8+CD57+ T cells in acquired aplastic anemia. Study results and limitations: Patients did not significantly differ from controls in CD8+ Simpson's diversity. Almost 30 shared CD8+ CDR3s appeared highly expressed within patients' immunodominant clones.

Notes on this clonotype: Its antigen is not identified. This could be a read error, since a much larger clone is one nucleotide away.

Genomic DNA acted as the template from which TCR beta VDJ combination and CDR3 sequence profiling were carried out. TCRdb analysed the reads with MiXCR anew, one entry per CDR3 protein. The sample consists of about 190,000 distinct CDR3 sequences, less than 70% of them appearing once. Germline CDR1 is SGHTA and CDR2 is FQGNSA. This CDR3 is 18 amino acids long. The origin of this receptor is a human donor in good health, serving as a control. This sequence joins TRBV7-2 and TRBJ1-2; 7 bases align to TRBD1. Sequencing was performed on sorted CD4+, CD8+, or CD8+CD57+ T cells (not recorded which) from PBMCs. The CDR3 sequence is CASSLPIYRGRGNYGCTF. CDR3 DNA sequence: TGTGCCAGCAGCTTACCCATCTACAGGGGTCGAGGTAACTATGGCTGCACCTTC.